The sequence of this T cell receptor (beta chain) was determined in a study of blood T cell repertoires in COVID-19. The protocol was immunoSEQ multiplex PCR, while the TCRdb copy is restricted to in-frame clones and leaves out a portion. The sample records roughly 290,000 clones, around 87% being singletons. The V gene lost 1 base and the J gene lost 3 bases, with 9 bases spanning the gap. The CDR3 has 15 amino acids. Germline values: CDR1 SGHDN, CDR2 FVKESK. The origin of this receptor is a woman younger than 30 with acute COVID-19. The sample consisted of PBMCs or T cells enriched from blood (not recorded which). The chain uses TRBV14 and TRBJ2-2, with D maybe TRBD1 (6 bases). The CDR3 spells CASSQGQGHTGELFF. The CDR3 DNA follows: TGTGCCAGCAGCCAAGGGCAGGGGCACACCGGGGAGCTGTTTTTT.